Below, 8 T cell receptor beta chains from the same sample are listed, as sequenced in a study of blood T cell repertoires in COVID-19. Using immunoSEQ multiplex PCR, the repertoire was profiled, and TCRdb retains in-frame clones only, with some absent. This table has over 200,000 clones, 65% to 90% appearing once. The sample taken for sequencing was peripheral blood. Receptors originate from a man in his forties or fifties who had recovered from COVID-19.

In the case of this clone: An end of the junction does not agree with germline; a read error may underlie this. This chain connects TRBV5-4 to TRBJ1-1, with 9 nucleotides matching TRBD1. This CDR3 has 15 amino acids. CDR1 is SGHNT and CDR2 is YYREEE in the germline V gene (reference sequence). In nucleotides, the CDR3 is TGTGCCAGCAGACCTACGGGACAGGGCAATACTGATGCTTTCTTT. As protein: CASRPTGQGNTDAFF.

This chain joins TRBV27 and TRBJ1-4; 8 bases align to TRBD1. Per germline, CDR1 MNHEY and CDR2 SMNVEV (reference sequence). J lost 0 bases, V lost 7 bases, and 4 bases had no gene match. The CDR3 is 15 amino acids. The CDR3 region is CASTAGGTTNEKLFF. CDR3 nucleotides: TGTGCCAGCACTGCAGGGGGCACAACTAATGAAAAACTGTTTTTT.

The V gene is TRBV10-3, the J gene TRBJ2-7, with TRBD2 identical over 10 bases. This CDR3 is 13 amino acids long. CDR1 and CDR2 from the germline V gene are ENHRY and SYGVKD. With V trimmed by 6 bases and J by 3 bases, 2 bases remained unmatched. CDR3 amino acids: CAIRSGRGYEQYF. The DNA for the CDR3 is TGTGCCATCAGGAGCGGGAGGGGCTACGAGCAGTACTTC.

The chain recombines TRBV7-9 with TRBJ2-1; TRBD2 agrees at 7 bases. V dropped 5 bases and J dropped 6; count of bases not matched to a gene: 16. Germline V gene sequence: CDR1 SEHNR, CDR2 FQNEAQ (reference sequence). The CDR3 totals 17 residues. This CDR3 is CASSPGSSGFISNEQFF. As DNA, the CDR3 is TGTGCCAGCAGCCCTGGGTCTAGCGGCTTTATCAGCAATGAGCAGTTCTTC. Filled out from reference TRBV7-9 and TRBJ2-1, the complete variable domain reads DTGVSQNPRHKITKRGQNVTFRCDPISEHNRLYWYRQTLGQGPEFLTYFQNEAQLEKSRLLSDRFSAERPKGSFSTLEIQRTEQGDSAMYLCASSPGSSGFISNEQFFGPGTRLTVL.

The V gene is TRBV10-3, the J gene TRBJ2-7; 8 nucleotides agree with TRBD2. Germline V lookup: CDR1 ENHRY, CDR2 SYGVKD. V gave up 3 bases and J gave up 0 bases; unmatched junction bases: 7. The CDR3 is 16 amino acids. Written as DNA, the CDR3 is TGTGCCATCAGTGAAAGTATCGGGAGGGGCTCCTACGAGCAGTACTTC. Translating it yields CAISESIGRGSYEQYF.

The V and J genes are TRBV18 and TRBJ1-1; tentatively, D is TRBD1 (6 bases). With 2 bases removed from V and 3 bases from J, the gap between germline ends came to 13 bases. Looked up from germline, CDR1 is KGHSH and CDR2 is LQKENI. The CDR3 consists of 15 residues. The CDR3 spells CASSPTGSRDTEAFF. The CDR3, as DNA: TGTGCCAGCTCACCAACAGGGTCGAGGGACACTGAAGCTTTCTTT.

The chain employs TRBV30 and TRBJ1-5; D possibly corresponds to TRBD1 (5 bases). Trimming stripped 8 bases from V and 6 bases from J, with 14 bases between. Per the germline V gene, CDR1 is GTSNPN and CDR2 is SVGIG (reference sequence). The CDR3 extends over 12 amino acids. CDR3 nucleotides: TGTGCCGGAGGGAGGGGTGGTCAGCCCCAGCATTTT. Amino acid sequence: CAGGRGGQPQHF.

The chain links TRBV9 to TRBJ1-6, with 9 positions matching TRBD1. Trimming at V came to 3 bases and at J to 9 bases, leaving 10 bases not matched to a gene. The CDR3 has 16 amino acids. Germline assignment: CDR1 SGDLS and CDR2 YYNGEE. The CDR3 DNA reads TGTGCCAGCAGCGGACAGAGAGGGACAGGGAGTTCACCCCTCCACTTT. Protein product: CASSGQRGTGSSPLHF.